This TCR beta chain appears in the sequencing data of a study of CD8 T cells in Susac syndrome. Sequencing targeted TCR beta in blood CD8+ and CD4+ T cells. The multiple sclerosis controls consisted of treatment-naive patients with relapsing-remitting disease, either stable or active. Purification of the CD8+ and CD4+ T cells relied on negative isolation, and TEMRA cells underwent FACS enrichment. CDR3 length: 13 residues. The germline gives CDR1 MDHEN, CDR2 SYDVKM. The V end lost 3 bases, the J end lost 10 bases, and 10 bases lay between the germline ends. An amount of RNA that ranged from roughly 0.5 to 1 ug was reverse transcribed with random hexamers. A multiplex approach, immunoSEQ multiplex PCR, amplified TCR beta CDR3 across 54 Vbeta and 13 Jbeta. TCRdb itself ran the immunoSEQ multiplex PCR reads through MiXCR, one entry per CDR3 protein. The data contain approximately 300,000 distinct CDR3 sequences, about nine tenths of them singletons.

The sequence came from a human donor with multiple sclerosis. J is TRBJ1-6 and V is TRBV28, with D uncertain. The specimen was CD8+ T cells from PBMCs. The CDR3 DNA reads as TGTGCCAGCAGTTTCCAGGTTGGCTCACCCCTCCACTTT. Its translation is CASSFQVGSPLHF.